These 11 T cell receptor beta chains share one sample of origin, sequenced in a study of PD-1 blockade in classical Hodgkin lymphoma. In every patient, relapse followed autologous stem cell transplantation, while exposure to brentuximab vedotin differed. The CD4+ T cells used were purified from thawed PBMCs through magnetic negative selection. The method was immunoSEQ multiplex PCR; TCRdb's version includes in-frame clones alone and lacks a portion of them. Altogether around 13,000 clones are present, roughly 90% being singletons, with the ten largest covering 0.4% to 0.6%. The sample in question was CD4+ T cells from blood, obtained at baseline. These receptors came from a human donor with classical Hodgkin lymphoma.

This chain connects TRBV9 to TRBJ2-5; 8 nucleotides align to TRBD1. The CDR3 loop spans 14 amino acids. Unmatched junction bases numbered 4, after V lost 2 bases and J lost 4 bases. Germline V CDR1 and CDR2: SGDLS, YYNGEE. CDR3 in DNA: TGTGCCAGCAGCGTGCAGGGGGCCCGAGAGACCCAGTACTTC. Protein product: CASSVQGARETQYF.

The gene calls are TRBV18 and TRBJ2-7; D is perhaps TRBD1 (6 bases). Trimming stripped 3 bases from V and 0 bases from J, with 9 bases between. The V gene's germline CDR1 is KGHSH and CDR2 LQKENI. The CDR3 covers 14 residues. Here the CDR3 reads CASSPDSRSYEQYF. CDR3 in DNA: TGTGCCAGCTCACCGGACAGCCGCTCCTACGAGCAGTACTTC.

The CDR3 nucleotides read TGTGCCAGCAGTTACTCGAACGGGGGGACCTTCAATGAGCAGTTCTTC. Its translation: CASSYSNGGTFNEQFF. The chain links TRBV6-5 to TRBJ2-1, with 7 bases identical to TRBD2. V lost 0 bases, J lost 6 bases, and 8 bases stayed unmatched. The CDR3 is made up of 16 amino acids. Germline assignment: CDR1 MNHEY and CDR2 SVGAGI.

The chain joins TRBV4-1 to TRBJ1-3; the match to TRBD1 covers 7 bases. Germline V gives CDR1 MGHRA, CDR2 YSYEKL. CDR3 length: 15 residues. Trimming cost V 3 bases and J 0 bases; bases outside gene matches: 2. The CDR3 protein is CASSQGQLSGNTIYF. In DNA, the CDR3 is TGCGCCAGCAGCCAGGGACAGCTCTCTGGAAACACCATATATTTT.

The V gene is TRBV20-1, the J gene TRBJ2-5; D unresolved. V was shortened by 6 bases and J by 2 bases, with 7 bases between the two germline ends. The CDR3 runs to 11 residues. CDR1 is DFQATT, CDR2 SNEGSKA, per germline (reference sequence). Here the CDR3 reads CSARRQETQYF. CDR3 DNA sequence: TGCAGTGCAAGACGGCAAGAGACCCAGTACTTC.

This clone was seen a single time. The gene calls are TRBV15 and TRBJ2-1; 8 bases map to TRBD1. Germline CDR1 and CDR2: LNHNV and YYDKDF (reference sequence). Losses at the gene ends were 5 bases for V and 3 bases for J; bases not matched to a gene: 6. The CDR3 totals 15 residues. This CDR3 is CATSAGTGGYNEQFF. The CDR3 DNA reads TGTGCCACCAGCGCGGGGACAGGCGGCTACAATGAGCAGTTCTTC.

This chain joins TRBV6-6 and TRBJ2-7, with TRBD1 matching over 7 bases. The germline V gene has CDR1 MNHNY and CDR2 SVGAGI (reference sequence). V lost 6 bases to trimming and J lost 3 bases; unmatched junction nucleotides: 8. The length of the CDR3 is 14 residues. The CDR3 DNA follows: TGTGCCAGCAGGCACCCGGGACAGAGCTACGAGCAGTACTTC. It is translated as CASRHPGQSYEQYF.

In this sample, this clone turned up once. The V gene is TRBV5-4, the J gene TRBJ2-5; 8 positions match TRBD1. This CDR3 has 14 residues. Trimming removed 2 bases from V and 2 bases from J; junction bases left unmatched: 2. Germline V gene lookup returns CDR1 SGHNT and CDR2 YYREEE (reference sequence). CDR3 bases: TGTGCCAGCAGCTTCAACAGGGGGCAAGAGACCCAGTACTTC. Translation gives CASSFNRGQETQYF.

The J gene is TRBJ1-3, the V gene TRBV7-3; 7 nucleotides line up with TRBD1. The J segment lost 8 bases and the V segment lost 4 bases, leaving 2 bases of the junction unmatched. CDR1 is SGHTA and CDR2 is FQGTGA in the germline V gene. The CDR3 is 12 residues long. The CDR3 sequence: CASSSGGDTIYF. CDR3 bases: TGTGCCAGCAGCTCAGGGGGGGACACCATATATTTT.

The V gene is TRBV19, the J gene TRBJ1-1; 7 bases align to TRBD1. The CDR3 is 13 residues long. Losses at the gene ends were 7 bases for V and 6 bases for J; bases not matched to a gene: 8. From germline, CDR1 is LNHDA and CDR2 SQIVND (reference sequence). CDR3 residues: CASNPTGRAEAFF. As DNA, the CDR3 is TGTGCCAGTAACCCGACAGGGCGAGCTGAAGCTTTCTTT.

The V gene is TRBV5-1, the J gene TRBJ1-4; D is unresolved. The CDR3 runs 13 residues. Trimming shortened V by 5 bases and J by 4 bases, and 9 bases separated the two germline ends. The germline V gene has CDR1 SGHRS and CDR2 YFSETQ. CDR3 DNA: TGCGCCAGCAGGGGTCAGCTTAATGAAAAACTGTTTTTT. Translation gives CASRGQLNEKLFF.